The subject of this entry is one T cell receptor beta chain. The antigen is not known. This sample stems from a study of blood T cells in healthy people across ages. General study results and limits: Diversity estimates from one million T cells were considered underestimates.

Through a sample-barcoded 5' primer and a J-beta primer mix, a second PCR was run for roughly 6 to 12 cycles. MiXCR, run by TCRdb on the 5' RACE reads, gives a single entry per CDR3 protein. The sample carries around 710,000 distinct CDR3 sequences, around 40% recorded once. The V gene's germline CDR1 is SGDLS and CDR2 YYNGEE. Trimming removed 0 bases at V and 6 bases at J, with 22 bases between. The CDR3 sequence is 18 residues long. The specimen was blood. The clonotype originates from a woman aged 60-75 years in good health. V usage is TRBV9 and J usage is TRBJ2-1, with D possibly matching TRBD1 (7 bases). The CDR3 bases are TGTGCCAGCAGCGTAGCTACGGGGGACAGCTCCTACGGCAATGAGCAGTTCTTC. This translates into CASSVATGDSSYGNEQFF.